This record covers a single TCR beta chain. Its antigen is not identified. CDR1 and CDR2 from the germline V gene are MNHNS and SASEGT. The CDR3 spans 13 residues. Trimming stripped 7 bases from V and 3 bases from J, with 11 bases between. This entry is derived from a study of T-cell reconstitution after alpha-beta-depleted transplantation in children. Study results and limitations: Surviving thymic progenitors and recipient T cells were the source of high TCRbeta diversity at day 60 in some patients. When one year had passed after transplant, most T-cell counts and diversity came from newly produced T cells. Reportedly, alpha-beta T cells present about two months post-transplant originated from several hundred expanded clones of graft origin.

The authors prepared the TCRbeta library with unique molecular identifiers. TCRdb used MiXCR to reprocess the PCR reads, holding one entry per CDR3 protein. The table lists 580,000 or so distinct CDR3 sequences, 23% of them singletons. The source is a boy less than two years old who had a stem cell transplant for acute myeloid leukemia, so the T cells may come from the graft donor. The chain employs TRBV6-1 and TRBJ2-3; no clear D. The sequenced sample was PBMCs, mostly from graft donor cells, obtained 360 days after TCRalphabeta/CD19-depleted stem cell transplant. The CDR3 region is CASMPSGTDTQYF. The CDR3 DNA reads as TGTGCCAGCATGCCCTCAGGTACAGATACGCAGTATTTT.